This T cell receptor (beta chain) is drawn from a study of T cell responses to AZD1222 COVID-19 vaccine. Sequenced by immunoSEQ multiplex PCR; TCRdb stores in-frame clones only, minus some. Of about 96,000 clones in the sample, roughly 87% were seen once. Study-level results: Donors were largely white British and mainly female; clonal diversity was possibly underestimated.

This CDR3 region has 14 residues. Germline V CDR1 and CDR2: SGHTA, FQGNSA. The V segment lost 2 bases and the J segment 2 bases; nucleotides outside the gene matches: 2. A note on this clone: Its specificity is not known.

The genes are TRBV7-2 and TRBJ2-5, with TRBD2 identical over 7 bases. This TCR was sampled from an adult in good health. The sequenced sample was peripheral blood, obtained on day 0 of AZD1222 vaccination. CDR3: CASSLSGGQETQYF. The CDR3 DNA is TGTGCCAGCAGCTTATCGGGGGGTCAAGAGACCCAGTACTTC.